The sequence of this T cell receptor beta chain was determined in a study of shared clonotypes between healthy human individuals. As for the study in general: A few men and two women, aged 18 to 49, were donors.

This CDR3 has 14 amino acids. Germline V gene lookup returns CDR1 SEHNR and CDR2 FQNEAQ (reference sequence). The trim removed 2 bases at V and 8 bases at J, leaving 5 bases unmatched. Study-level points and caveats: Blood alone was sampled, and tissue repertoires likely differ.

Some clones are missing from TCRdb's copy, which holds only in-frame ones; the method was immunoSEQ multiplex PCR. The repertoire holds roughly 490,000 clones, with 70% to 80% as singletons. Those who donated, Caucasian adults without exception, all lived in Nashville, Tennessee. This clone was counted at least ten times. Its target is not known. Sequencing was performed on PBMCs. This sequence originates from a middle-aged woman in good health. Some clones in this sample may be carry-over from other donors' samples. This chain connects TRBV7-9 to TRBJ2-1; 8 positions match TRBD2. This CDR3 is CASSLSGRADEQFF. The CDR3 nucleotides read TGTGCCAGCAGCTTAAGCGGGAGAGCGGATGAGCAGTTCTTC.